These T cell receptor beta chains were read from a single sample in a study of T cell responses to AZD1222 COVID-19 vaccine. TCRdb's table, derived via immunoSEQ multiplex PCR, lists solely in-frame clones and lacks some. The repertoire holds about 75,000 clones, with about nine tenths as singletons. The source material was peripheral blood, sampled 28 days after the second AZD1222 dose. These TCRs come from an adult who received the AZD1222 COVID-19 vaccine. CDR3s include the opening cysteine and the closing phenylalanine or tryptophan. Fields, in order: J gene, CDR3 length, V gene, CDR3 protein.

>TRBJ1-2|14|TRBV7-2
CASSSDPRDNGYTF
>TRBJ1-5|13|TRBV7-3
CASSLTNGQPQHF
>TRBJ1-1|13|TRBV5-6
CASSLNQGLEAFF
>TRBJ2-1|15|TRBV5-4
CASSARQGGRNEQFF
>TRBJ2-2|15|TRBV11-2
CASSPRVRHTGELFF
>TRBJ2-5|12|TRBV30
CAWSRGQETQYF
>TRBJ1-2|11|TRBV2
CASTMGYGYTF
>TRBJ2-3|14|TRBV12-5
CASGLGGGTDTQYF
>TRBJ2-3|13|TRBV12-3/TRBV12-4
CASASGGRDTQYF
>TRBJ1-1|12|TRBV29-1
CSVGDGGTEAFF
>TRBJ1-4|14|TRBV27
CASSKQGPNEKLFF
>TRBJ1-5|13|TRBV5-8
CASSLFPNQPQHF
>TRBJ2-1|18|TRBV5-1
CASSLVLSPSNSNNEQFF